Below, 8 T cell receptor beta chains from the same sample are listed, as sequenced in a study of CD4 T cells in relation to SARS-CoV-2 and coronaviruses. TCRdb's copy holds only in-frame clones and misses some; the assay was immunoSEQ multiplex PCR. The sample carries around 35,000 clones, around 85% recorded once. The source material was memory CD4+ T cells from PBMCs. The origin of the receptors is an adult with COVID-19.

The J gene is TRBJ1-5, the V gene TRBV19, with unresolved D. The CDR3 runs 17 residues. The V gene's germline CDR1 is LNHDA and CDR2 SQIVND (reference sequence). Trimming took off 5 bases at V and 0 bases at J, with 17 bases between the two ends. In DNA form, the CDR3 reads TGTGCCAGTAGTCGACGGGGAGGGAGCCTTAGCAATCAGCCCCAGCATTTT. As protein: CASSRRGGSLSNQPQHF.

The CDR3 loop reads CASLAGGPKMNEQFF. CDR3 coding DNA: TGTGCCAGCCTAGCGGGAGGGCCTAAGATGAATGAGCAGTTCTTC. The chain combines TRBV27 with TRBJ2-1; TRBD2 agrees at 12 bases. This CDR3 spans 15 amino acids. CDR1 is MNHEY, CDR2 SMNVEV, per germline (reference sequence). Trimming cost V 8 bases and J 7 bases; bases outside gene matches: 9.

This chain links TRBV2 with TRBJ2-5; D perhaps matches TRBD1 (6 bases). Germline CDR1 and CDR2: SNHLY and FYNNEI. Between the trimmed V and J ends, which lost 6 bases and 1 base, there was a span of 12 bases. The CDR3 sequence is 14 residues long. DNA for the CDR3: TGTGCCAGCAGCAAACAGGGTCCCCAAGAGACCCAGTACTTC. This encodes CASSKQGPQETQYF.

V usage is TRBV7-8 and J usage is TRBJ2-1, with 9 bases matching TRBD2. The CDR3 is made up of 16 amino acids. The V and J ends lost 5 bases and 2 bases, in that order; junction bases with no gene match: 7. The germline V gene has CDR1 SGHVS and CDR2 FQNEAQ. DNA of the CDR3: TGTGCCAGCAGCCCGTTAGCGGGAGTTACCTACAATGAGCAGTTCTTC. Protein product: CASSPLAGVTYNEQFF.

The chain combines TRBV9 with TRBJ2-5; TRBD2 agrees at 7 bases. The CDR3 runs 15 residues. CDR1 is SGDLS, CDR2 YYNGEE, per germline. The ends lost 1 base at V and 5 bases at J; junction bases unmatched: 8. The CDR3 reads CASSVRWEGRETQYF. The CDR3 DNA reads as TGTGCCAGCAGCGTAAGGTGGGAGGGCCGGGAGACCCAGTACTTC.

The chain carries TRBV3-1 (or the pseudogene TRBV3-2) and TRBJ2-1; 8 bases are a match to TRBD2. The germline gives CDR1 LGHDT, CDR2 YNNKEL (reference sequence). The junction had 10 bases not matched to a gene; V was cut back by 3 bases and J by 6 bases. The CDR3 contains 16 residues. Here the CDR3 DNA reads TGTGCCAGCAGCCATCGGGGGGGCCCGGGGGTCAATGAGCAGTTCTTC. Residues: CASSHRGGPGVNEQFF.

This chain joins TRBV7-2 and TRBJ1-1; D remains unclear. CDR1 is SGHTA, CDR2 FQGNSA, per germline. V lost 1 base and J lost 2, with 5 bases in between. The CDR3 totals 13 residues. CDR3 protein: CASSLEANTEAFF. Written as DNA, the CDR3 is TGTGCCAGCAGCTTAGAGGCTAACACTGAAGCTTTCTTT.

Written as DNA, the CDR3 is TGTGCCAGTAGTTCGGGACTCATCTCTGGAAACACCATATATTTT. It codes for CASSSGLISGNTIYF. The rearrangement joins TRBV19 to TRBJ1-3; D perhaps matches TRBD1 (5 bases). Per the germline V gene, CDR1 is LNHDA and CDR2 is SQIVND (reference sequence). V lost 5 bases and J 0 bases, leaving 11 bases between the germline ends. The CDR3 runs to 15 residues.